This passage covers 2 T cell receptor beta chains from one sample sequenced in a study of blood T cell repertoires in COVID-19. Assay: immunoSEQ multiplex PCR; the TCRdb copy retains only in-frame clones and omits some. The sample has around 230,000 clones, about 86% seen once. Sequenced input: peripheral blood. The receptors originated from a woman aged 45-59 years with acute or convalescent COVID-19.

This clone showed up just a few times. CDR3 sequence reads: CASSLSRDTYNEQFF. Here the CDR3 DNA reads TGTGCCAGCAGTTTATCACGGGACACCTACAATGAGCAGTTCTTC. The rearrangement joins TRBV27 to TRBJ2-1; maybe TRBD1 (6 bases). The V end was cut by 0 bases, the J end by 2 bases, with 8 bases between. There are 15 residues in the CDR3. CDR1 and CDR2 from the germline V gene are MNHEY and SMNVEV (reference sequence).

The genes are TRBV5-1 and TRBJ2-3, with 8 bases aligning to TRBD2. Germline V gene sequence: CDR1 SGHRS, CDR2 YFSETQ. V shed 2 bases and J 5 bases; nucleotides not matched to a gene: 10. CDR3 length: 16 residues. The CDR3: CASSFTGGPGGDTQYF. DNA for the CDR3: TGCGCCAGCAGCTTTACGGGAGGGCCGGGAGGAGATACGCAGTATTTT.